The next 10 T cell receptor beta chains were all read from a single sample in a study of CD8 T cells in ankylosing spondylitis. Each CDR3 protein is one row after TCRdb ran MiXCR on the 5' RACE reads. The sample consists of about 240,000 distinct CDR3 sequences, around 7.8% of them appearing once. Sequences were obtained from blood, either unsorted or a sorted T cell fraction (not recorded which). Source of these receptors: a male donor with ankylosing spondylitis or in good health (not recorded which).

This clonotype was picked up many times. The gene calls are TRBV7-9 and TRBJ2-2; 8 bases are shared with TRBD2. CDR3 length: 15 amino acids. Losses at the gene ends were 4 bases for V and 2 bases for J; bases not matched to a gene: 3. From germline, CDR1 is SEHNR and CDR2 FQNEAQ (reference sequence). The CDR3 protein is CASSSGTSNTGELFF. CDR3 in DNA: TGTGCCAGCAGCTCAGGGACTAGTAACACCGGGGAGCTGTTTTTT.

There are a few counts of this clonotype. A much larger clone differs from this one at a single base, so this may be a read error. The rearrangement uses TRBV4-1 and TRBJ1-1, with D possibly TRBD1 on 5 matching bases. Germline CDR1 MGHRA, CDR2 YSYEKL. CDR3 size: 15 residues. CDR3: CASSPKGLMNAEAFF. The CDR3 region has the DNA TGCGCCAGCAGCCCAAAGGGACTGATGAACGCTGAAGCTTTCTTT.

This clonotype was counted between two and nine times. The genes are TRBV30 and TRBJ2-5, with D perhaps TRBD1 (5 bases). The CDR3 covers 12 residues. Trimming took 5 bases from V and 4 from J, leaving 11 bases between them. Per germline, CDR1 GTSNPN and CDR2 SVGIG (reference sequence). For the CDR3, the DNA is TGTGCCTGGGAACAGGTGCGAGAGACCCAGTACTTC. Translating gives CAWEQVRETQYF.

This clonotype has at least ten counts. The chain carries TRBV30 and TRBJ1-1; D is unclear. This CDR3 is built from 10 residues. CDR1 and CDR2 from the germline V gene are GTSNPN and SVGIG (reference sequence). Trimming removed 2 bases from V and 6 bases from J, with 4 bases in between. The CDR3 coding sequence is TGTGCCTGGAGTAGTGCTGAAGCTTTCTTT. Translating gives CAWSSAEAFF.

Ten or more counts support this clonotype. The chain uses TRBV7-8 and TRBJ1-2, with D tentatively TRBD1 (6 bases). V lost 7 bases and J 3 bases, leaving 18 bases between the germline ends. The CDR3 extends over 15 amino acids. In germline, CDR1 is SGHVS, CDR2 FQNEAQ. DNA for the CDR3: TGTGCCAGCACCCTCGGGGGCAGGGAGGACTATGGCTACACCTTC. It specifies CASTLGGREDYGYTF.

As regards this clonotype: A single base separates this from a much larger clone, so it may be a read error. The chain has TRBV20-1 and TRBJ1-2; 8 positions match TRBD1. Germline V gives CDR1 DFQATT, CDR2 SNEGSKA (reference sequence). This CDR3 is 16 amino acids long. The CDR3 here is CNARAPGQVINYGYTF. In DNA, the CDR3 is TGCAATGCTCGAGCACCGGGACAGGTGATTAACTATGGCTACACCTTC.

This clonotype was counted ten times or more. The J gene is TRBJ2-4, the V gene TRBV20-1; 16 positions match TRBD2. The CDR3 runs 18 residues. Germline V CDR1 and CDR2: DFQATT, SNEGSKA (reference sequence). The trim removed 6 bases at V and 7 bases at J, leaving 15 bases unmatched. The CDR3 nucleotides are TGCAGTGCCCCCCACACCCCCGGGACTAGCGGGGGGGCCAACATTCAGTACTTC. Protein product: CSAPHTPGTSGGANIQYF.

This clonotype was detected many times. J is TRBJ1-2 and V is TRBV6-5; D is unclear. Germline CDR1 is MNHEY and CDR2 is SVGAGI. Trimming removed 0 bases from V and 1 base from J, with 12 bases in between. The CDR3 extends over 16 amino acids. The CDR3 reads CASSYSGSRLNYGYTF. CDR3 in DNA: TGTGCCAGCAGTTACTCGGGAAGCCGACTTAACTATGGCTACACCTTC.

The chain has TRBV4-2 and TRBJ2-7, with D maybe TRBD2 (6 bases). V lost 1 base, J lost 7 bases, and 20 bases lay in between. This CDR3 has 16 amino acids. Germline CDR1 LGHNA, CDR2 YNFKEQ. The CDR3 loop reads CASSQGELASAGEQYF. The DNA for the CDR3 is TGTGCCAGCAGCCAAGGGGAACTAGCCTCAGCGGGTGAGCAGTACTTC.

This clonotype was counted at least ten times. The chain couples TRBV20-1 to TRBJ2-1, with D perhaps matching TRBD1 (5 bases). V was shortened by 6 bases and J by 8 bases, with 20 bases between the two germline ends. The CDR3 extends over 14 amino acids. Looked up from germline, CDR1 is DFQATT and CDR2 is SNEGSKA (reference sequence). Here the CDR3 DNA reads TGCAGTGCCAATAATCTTCTCGGACAAGATGAGCAGTTCTTC. Residues: CSANNLLGQDEQFF.